A selection of T cell receptor beta chains follows, all from one sample in a study of human T cells and chemical hapten exposure. In TCRdb, the RACE reads were re-called with MiXCR into one record per CDR3 protein. Counted here are fewer than 150,000 distinct CDR3 sequences, about 13% occurring once; the ten biggest clones make up about 0.85%. Sequenced here: whole blood, sampled in connection with sensitization to the hapten diphenylcyclopropenone (DPC). The source of these receptors is a man younger than 35 with alopecia areata. Some clones in this sample may be carry-over from other donors' samples. Each CDR3 is given with its conserved first and last residue. Each record gives: D gene, clone size, V gene, J gene, CDR3 protein, CDR3 DNA. D genes are given only for firm matches. Not every row has a clone size; where given, it reads once, few, many or a size class.

D: -
size: -
V: TRBV4-3
J: TRBJ1-1
CDR3: CASSQDLGTGAAEAFF
DNA: TGCGCCAGCAGCCAAGATTTGGGGACGGGGGCTGCTGAAGCTTTCTTT

D: -
size: -
V: TRBV12-3/TRBV12-4
J: TRBJ1-1
CDR3: CASSFHLGSEAFF
DNA: TGTGCCAGCAGTTTCCACTTAGGCTCTGAAGCTTTCTTT

D: -
size: many
V: TRBV7-8
J: TRBJ1-3
CDR3: CASRRGVSSGNTIYF
DNA: TGTGCCAGCAGGCGAGGGGTTAGCTCTGGAAACACCATATATTTT

D: TRBD1
size: -
V: TRBV6-2/TRBV6-3
J: TRBJ2-1
CDR3: CASSEGGARSEQFF
DNA: TGTGCCAGCAGTGAAGGGGGCGCGAGAAGTGAGCAGTTCTTC

D: -
size: few
V: TRBV4-1
J: TRBJ1-1
CDR3: CASSHVGLNTEAFF
DNA: TGCGCCAGCTCCCACGTGGGCTTAAACACTGAAGCTTTCTTT

D: -
size: few
V: TRBV24-1
J: TRBJ2-3
CDR3: CATSDSRTQRSTDTQYF
DNA: TGTGCCACCAGTGATTCCCGGACGCAGAGGAGCACAGATACGCAGTATTTT

D: -
size: few
V: TRBV7-2
J: TRBJ1-1
CDR3: CASSPAVRNTEAFF
DNA: TGTGCCAGCAGCCCCGCGGTAAGGAACACTGAAGCTTTCTTT

D: TRBD2
size: -
V: TRBV6-5
J: TRBJ2-1
CDR3: CASSYSLLSGGRTIEQFF
DNA: TGTGCCAGCAGTTACTCCCTCCTTAGCGGGGGTCGTACAATTGAGCAGTTCTTC

D: -
size: many
V: TRBV21-1
J: TRBJ1-4
CDR3: CATDTASKKLFF
DNA: TGTGCCACCGACACGGCTAGTAAAAAACTGTTTTTT

D: -
size: -
V: TRBV6-5
J: TRBJ1-1
CDR3: CASSSPALQGSGTEAFF
DNA: TGTGCCAGCAGTTCCCCCGCGCTTCAGGGGAGCGGCACTGAAGCTTTCTTT

D: -
size: few
V: TRBV11-2
J: TRBJ2-5
CDR3: CASSLDGGVQETQYF
DNA: TGTGCCAGCAGCTTAGATGGCGGGGTCCAAGAGACCCAGTACTTC

D: -
size: many
V: TRBV4-1
J: TRBJ1-2
CDR3: CASSQDQLWGGYGYTF
DNA: TGCGCCAGCAGCCAAGATCAGTTATGGGGAGGGTACGGCTACACCTTC

D: TRBD1
size: -
V: TRBV7-2
J: TRBJ1-1
CDR3: CASSWGTGRRAFF
DNA: TGTGCCAGCAGCTGGGGGACAGGGCGAAGAGCTTTCTTT

D: TRBD1
size: -
V: TRBV2
J: TRBJ1-4
CDR3: CASSDRQGFVEKLFF
DNA: TGTGCCAGCAGTGACCGACAGGGGTTTGTTGAAAAACTGTTTTTT